The next 5 T cell receptor beta chains were all read from a single sample in a study of T cell clusters in autoimmune cytopenias. TRB rearrangements were amplified by touch-down multiplex PCR with mixed TRB-A/B primers. After re-calling the multiplex PCR reads, TCRdb lists one entry per CDR3 protein, DNA absent. The sample's table shows approximately 4,100 distinct CDR3 sequences. Roughly 40,000 genome equivalents of blood DNA were amplified for TRB. In addition, the sample was reused for a study of T cell repertoires in aging, cancer and after chemotherapy.

Sequenced: peripheral blood. The receptors were gathered from a human donor in good health.

The V gene is TRBV4-2, the J gene TRBJ1-5. Germline lookup yields CDR1 LGHNA and CDR2 YNFKEQ. There are 18 residues in the CDR3. The CDR3 protein is CASSPQGPREWGNQPQHF.

This clonotype ranks as medium-sized in terms of frequency. This sequence joins TRBV6-1 and TRBJ2-3; as DNA is missing, the TRBD2 call by TCRdb cannot be tested. CDR3 length: 16 amino acids. Germline V gene lookup returns CDR1 MNHNS and CDR2 SASEGT. The CDR3 protein is CASSARAGVGTDTQYF.

This chain uses TRBV7-9 with TRBJ1-2; absent DNA, TCRdb's TRBD1 call cannot be checked. Germline V CDR1 and CDR2: SEHNR, FQNEAQ (reference sequence). CDR3 length equals 16 residues. The CDR3 here is CASSSFFDRGKDGYTF.

In terms of frequency, this clonotype is medium-sized. V gene TRBV29-1 combines with J gene TRBJ1-2. The CDR3 extends over 12 amino acids. Germline V gene sequence: CDR1 SQVTM, CDR2 ANQGSEA. Here the CDR3 reads CSVLSDFYGYTF. Drawing the rest from reference TRBV29-1 and TRBJ1-2, the complete variable domain is SAVISQKPSRDICQRGTSLTIQCQVDSQVTMMFWYRQQPGQSLTLIATANQGSEATYESGFVIDKFPISRPNLTFSTLTVSNMSPEDSSIYLCSVLSDFYGYTFGSGTRLTVV.

The V gene is TRBV9, the J gene TRBJ2-5; TCRdb names TRBD1, which stays unverified in the absence of DNA. The CDR3 sequence is 15 residues long. The V gene's germline CDR1 is SGDLS and CDR2 YYNGEE. CDR3 residues: CASSLSGGGGETQYF. Combining the CDR3 with reference TRBV9 and TRBJ2-5 gives the whole variable domain DSGVTQTPKHLITATGQRVTLRCSPRSGDLSVYWYQQSLDQGLQFLIQYYNGEERAKGNILERFSAQQFPDLHSELNLSSLELGDSALYFCASSLSGGGGETQYFGPGTRLLVL.